The clone carrying this TCR beta chain came up a few times. Germline V gene sequence: CDR1 SNHLY, CDR2 FYNNEI. The CDR3 is 14 residues long. The germline V and J ends were trimmed by 8 bases and 3 bases, with 14 bases remaining between them. This sample is part of a study of cytotoxic CD8 clonotypes in ibrutinib-treated CLL. TCRdb's table, derived via immunoSEQ multiplex PCR, lists solely in-frame clones and lacks some. The sample includes some 92,000 clones, roughly 80% of them seen just once. The sequence was obtained from a human donor with chronic lymphocytic leukemia. The V call is TRBV2, the J call TRBJ1-5, with a weak D call TRBD1 (5 bases). The specimen was PBMCs, collected after 24 months of ibrutinib treatment. DNA of the CDR3: TGTGCCAGCTGCGGGACGGAACTCAATCAGCCCCAGCATTTT. Translating gives CASCGTELNQPQHF.